Below are 10 T cell receptor beta chains sequenced from a single sample in a study of shared clonotypes between healthy human individuals. Sequenced by immunoSEQ multiplex PCR; TCRdb stores in-frame clones only, minus some. The data show about 2 million clones, about 94% seen once. CD45RO-negative, CCR7-positively selected cells formed the naive CD8 fraction, excluding terminally differentiated effector memory CD45RA+ cells. Source material: naive CD8+ T cells sorted from blood. Every receptor here comes from a man younger than 35 in good health.

The rearrangement joins TRBV6-6 to TRBJ1-1; D may be TRBD1 (5 bases). Germline V gives CDR1 MNHNY, CDR2 SVGAGI (reference sequence). The CDR3 spans 15 residues. The V end lost 4 bases, the J end lost 3 bases, and 15 bases lay between the germline ends. The CDR3 DNA is TGTGCCAGCAGTTGGGGGGTGGAGTGGGACACTGAAGCTTTCTTT. The encoded protein is CASSWGVEWDTEAFF.

The J gene is TRBJ2-5, the V gene TRBV5-4; 9 bases match TRBD1. CDR1 and CDR2 (germline): SGHNT, YYREEE (reference sequence). V lost 4 bases to trimming and J lost 2 bases; unmatched junction nucleotides: 6. The CDR3 spans 15 residues. The CDR3 spells CASSRTGTGQETQYF. The DNA for the CDR3 is TGTGCCAGCAGCCGGACCGGGACAGGGCAAGAGACCCAGTACTTC.

This clone showed up just once. The chain links TRBV10-2 to TRBJ2-1, with D possibly called TRBD1 or TRBD2 (6 bases each). Germline V gene sequence: CDR1 WSHSY, CDR2 SAAADI. The CDR3 length is 15 residues. V dropped 3 bases and J dropped 15 bases, with 24 bases sitting between them. CDR3 region: CASSDSGEEGGPPFF. The DNA of the CDR3 is TGCGCCAGCAGTGATTCTGGGGAGGAAGGGGGGCCTCCGTTCTTC.

A remark on this clone: The identical CDR3 is also encoded by other nucleotide sequences in the sample. Here the CDR3 reads CASSYSGGEGTDTQYF. The DNA of the CDR3 is TGTGCCAGCAGTTACTCAGGAGGGGAGGGCACAGATACGCAGTATTTT. This chain connects TRBV6-5 to TRBJ2-3, with D perhaps matching TRBD2 (6 bases). The CDR3 runs 16 residues. Germline V gene data show CDR1 as MNHEY and CDR2 as SVGAGI. Trimming left V 0 bases short and J 1 base short, with 11 bases between.

V and J are TRBV5-1 and TRBJ2-5; 10 bases line up with TRBD1. This CDR3 has 15 amino acids. V gave up 3 bases and J gave up 1 base; unmatched junction bases: 3. Germline CDR1 SGHRS, CDR2 YFSETQ. The CDR3 loop is CASSSDRGSQETQYF. CDR3 DNA sequence: TGCGCCAGCAGCTCGGACAGGGGGTCCCAAGAGACCCAGTACTTC.

The J gene is TRBJ2-7, the V gene TRBV7-9, with 9 bases aligning to TRBD1. Germline CDR1 reads SEHNR; CDR2 reads FQNEAQ (reference sequence). V shed 2 bases, J shed 6 bases, and the junction held 8 bases outside the gene matches. CDR3 length: 15 amino acids. The CDR3 is CASSLTGTGKREQYF. CDR3 nucleotides: TGTGCCAGCAGCTTAACCGGGACAGGGAAGCGCGAGCAGTACTTC.

This sequence joins TRBV6-5 and TRBJ2-1; unclear D gene. The V and J ends lost 6 bases and 8 bases respectively, with 17 bases between them. The CDR3 length is 14 residues. Germline CDR1 MNHEY, CDR2 SVGAGI. CDR3 coding DNA: TGTGCCAGCAGCCTAAATAGCCCCGCCGATGAGCAGTTCTTC. Its translation is CASSLNSPADEQFF.

The chain is built from TRBV29-1 and TRBJ2-1; the D is unclear. The CDR3 sequence is 14 residues long. The ends were cut back, 4 bases at V and 0 bases at J, with 10 bases in the middle. Germline CDR1 is SQVTM and CDR2 is ANQGSEA. In DNA, the CDR3 is TGCAGCGTTGTTTTGGGGATCTCCTACAATGAGCAGTTCTTC. It codes for CSVVLGISYNEQFF.

The chain links TRBV9 to TRBJ1-6; TRBD1 aligns across 8 bases. Germline CDR1 and CDR2: SGDLS and YYNGEE. V gave up 0 bases and J gave up 10 bases; unmatched junction bases: 6. This CDR3 region has 15 residues. In DNA, the CDR3 is TGTGCCAGCAGCGTAGGTCAGACAGGGGCCTCACCCCTCCACTTT. It yields the protein CASSVGQTGASPLHF.

The rearrangement uses TRBV18 and TRBJ2-7; 15 nucleotides align to TRBD2. Germline CDR1 reads KGHSH; CDR2 reads LQKENI. V lost 0 bases and J lost 0; bases outside the gene matches: 3. This CDR3 has 18 residues. The CDR3 region is CASSPPGLAGGNSYEQYF. The CDR3 DNA sequence: TGTGCCAGCTCACCACCGGGACTAGCGGGGGGCAACTCCTACGAGCAGTACTTC.